What follows are 20 T cell receptor beta chains derived from one specimen sequenced in a study of blood T cells in healthy people across ages. Primed by a sample-barcoded 5' primer and a J-beta primer mix, a second PCR proceeded for about 7 to 12 cycles. TCRdb re-called the 5' RACE reads through MiXCR, storing one row per CDR3 protein. The table records roughly 860,000 distinct CDR3 sequences, about 62% of them present only once. Sequenced sample: blood. The receptors stem from a man in his thirties or forties in good health.

J is TRBJ2-3 and V is TRBV4-3; perhaps TRBD2 as D (5 bases). The V end was cut by 0 bases, the J end by 6 bases, with 10 bases between. This CDR3 has 14 residues. CDR1 is LGHNA and CDR2 is YSLEER in the germline V gene. This CDR3 reads CASSQDHTGDTQYF. CDR3 nucleotides: TGCGCCAGCAGCCAAGATCATACGGGGGATACGCAGTATTTT.

The V and J genes are TRBV3-1 and TRBJ2-4; D not resolved. Per the germline V gene, CDR1 is LGHDT and CDR2 is YNNKEL (reference sequence). Between the trimmed V and J ends, which lost 0 bases and 12 bases, there was a span of 15 bases. The CDR3 spans 14 residues. The chain's CDR3 is CASSQDVAMMGQYF. In DNA form, the CDR3 reads TGTGCCAGCAGCCAAGATGTCGCTATGATGGGTCAGTACTTC.

This clonotype was detected a few times. The chain recombines TRBV4-3 with TRBJ2-5; tentative D call: TRBD2 (5 bases). Germline V gene sequence: CDR1 LGHNA, CDR2 YSLEER. The CDR3 contains 15 residues. The V end was cut by 5 bases, the J end by 3 bases, with 16 bases between. As DNA, the CDR3 is TGCGCCAGCAGCTACCACGGGATCGGAGAAGAGACCCAGTACTTC. The encoded protein is CASSYHGIGEETQYF.

The chain couples TRBV6-5 to TRBJ2-6; the D is unclear. The V gene's germline CDR1 is MNHEY and CDR2 SVGAGI. The V end was cut by 6 bases, the J end by 0 bases, with 9 bases between. This CDR3 region has 15 residues. CDR3 region: CASSSGLSGANVLTF. The CDR3, as DNA: TGTGCCAGCAGCTCCGGCCTCTCTGGGGCCAACGTCCTGACTTTC.

The chain links TRBV12-3 or TRBV12-4 to TRBJ2-3; 13 bases match TRBD2. This CDR3 spans 14 amino acids. J gave up 8 bases and V 7 bases, and 6 bases lay outside the gene matches. The CDR3 bases are TGTGCCAGCAAACTAGCGGGGGGGCCAGGTACGCAGTATTTT. Residues: CASKLAGGPGTQYF.

This clonotype was detected a few times. V and J are TRBV29-1 and TRBJ1-5, with D possibly TRBD1 on 5 matching bases. V shed 3 bases and J shed 2 bases, with 8 bases lying between them. This CDR3 is built from 13 residues. From germline, CDR1 is SQVTM and CDR2 ANQGSEA. This CDR3 is CSVDTGGNQPQHF. In DNA form, the CDR3 reads TGCAGCGTTGATACGGGGGGCAATCAGCCCCAGCATTTT.

The chain has TRBV20-1 and TRBJ1-2, with TRBD1 matching over 7 bases. The CDR3 spans 12 residues. The V and J ends lost 6 bases and 6 bases, in that order; junction bases with no gene match: 7. Germline CDR1 and CDR2: DFQATT and SNEGSKA (reference sequence). CDR3 in amino acids: CSAGQPIDGYTF. CDR3 nucleotides: TGCAGTGCGGGACAGCCTATTGATGGCTACACCTTC.

V is TRBV4-3 and J is TRBJ1-6, with 11 bases matching TRBD1. CDR3 length equals 15 residues. CDR1 and CDR2 from the germline V gene are LGHNA and YSLEER. V gave up 0 bases and J gave up 10 bases; unmatched junction bases: 2. This chain's CDR3 is CASSQEDRGQSPLHF. CDR3 in DNA: TGCGCCAGCAGCCAAGAGGACAGGGGGCAATCACCCCTCCACTTT.

The chain employs TRBV24-1 and TRBJ2-4, with 8 bases aligning to TRBD2. The J call is in doubt because the DNA end fits TRBJ2-5 better. The CDR3 runs 16 residues. CDR1 and CDR2 from the germline V gene are KGHDR and SFDVKD. CDR3 amino acids: CATSDLARGDQETQYF. The CDR3 DNA sequence: TGTGCCACCAGTGATTTGGCGCGGGGGGACCAAGAGACCCAGTACTTC.

The chain joins TRBV28 to TRBJ2-3; 8 bases map to TRBD2. The CDR3 is 14 residues long. V trimming: 8 bases; J trimming: 6 bases; junction bases outside the gene matches: 10. The germline CDR1 and CDR2 sequences are MDHEN and SYDVKM. The DNA for the CDR3 is TGTGCCAGCCATCAAGCGGGGGAGGGTGATACGCAGTATTTT. Translated: CASHQAGEGDTQYF.

In its sample, this clonotype was seen a few times. This chain connects TRBV20-1 to TRBJ2-5; 9 nucleotides match TRBD2. J gave up 1 base and V 5 bases, and 5 bases lay outside the gene matches. The CDR3 is 14 amino acids. Looked up from germline, CDR1 is DFQATT and CDR2 is SNEGSKA (reference sequence). The CDR3 nucleotides read TGCAGTGCTTTGAGCGGGGGGTCCCAAGAGACCCAGTACTTC. This translates into CSALSGGSQETQYF.

V usage is TRBV29-1 and J usage is TRBJ2-4; 9 bases agree with TRBD1. The J call could be wrong; TRBJ2-7 is a better fit for the DNA end. The CDR3 spans 13 residues. Looked up from germline, CDR1 is SQVTM and CDR2 is ANQGSEA. The CDR3 spells CSAEEDRGYEQYF. CDR3 DNA sequence: TGCAGCGCCGAGGAGGACAGGGGATACGAGCAGTACTTC.

The chain joins TRBV7-9 to TRBJ1-1; D may be TRBD1 (5 bases). CDR1 is SEHNR, CDR2 FQNEAQ, per germline (reference sequence). V was clipped by 5 bases and J by 4 bases, with 14 bases between them. This CDR3 contains 14 residues. The CDR3 DNA follows: TGTGCCAGCAGCCCCCAGGGATTGACCACTGAAGCTTTCTTT. Translating it yields CASSPQGLTTEAFF.

This clonotype was detected only once. J is TRBJ2-5 and V is TRBV6-5; 8 bases are a match to TRBD1. Germline CDR1 is MNHEY and CDR2 is SVGAGI. J lost 4 bases, V lost 2 bases, and 6 bases had no gene match. The length of the CDR3 is 15 residues. The DNA of the CDR3 is TGTGCCAGCAGTTACCCAGGACAGGGAGGAGAGACCCAGTACTTC. This encodes CASSYPGQGGETQYF.

The chain recombines TRBV9 with TRBJ1-6; 7 bases align to TRBD1. In germline, CDR1 is SGDLS, CDR2 YYNGEE. The CDR3 has 16 residues. V shed 4 bases, J shed 6 bases, and the junction held 10 bases outside the gene matches. The CDR3 DNA is TGTGCCAGCAGCCCCCAGGGGGTGGCGGGTAATTCACCCCTCCACTTT. This codes for CASSPQGVAGNSPLHF.

V usage is TRBV27 and J usage is TRBJ1-4; D is undetermined. The CDR3 covers 15 residues. The germline CDR1 and CDR2 sequences are MNHEY and SMNVEV (reference sequence). Trimming left V 2 bases short and J 7 bases short, with 14 bases between. CDR3 in amino acids: CASSLVSGSSEKLFF. The CDR3 coding sequence is TGTGCCAGCAGTTTAGTGTCAGGTTCTAGTGAAAAACTGTTTTTT.

Regarding this clonotype: An end of the junction differs from the germline gene, which may be a read error. The chain uses TRBV4-1 and TRBJ2-7; D remains unclear. The germline V gene has CDR1 MGHRA and CDR2 YSYEKL. The CDR3 extends over 14 amino acids. This CDR3 reads CASSQDRIIDEQYF. CDR3 coding DNA: TGCGCCAGCAGTCAAGATAGGATAATAGACGAGCAGTACTTC.

Here the CDR3 DNA reads TGCAGCGTTGAAAAGGGGGTGACAGGGAATATAGCAGGTAATCAGCCCCAGCATTTT. This sequence encodes CSVEKGVTGNIAGNQPQHF. The chain employs TRBV29-1 and TRBJ1-5; 7 nucleotides match TRBD1. With V trimmed by 2 bases and J by 4 bases, 20 bases remained unmatched. This CDR3 comprises 19 residues. The V gene's germline CDR1 is SQVTM and CDR2 ANQGSEA. The full variable domain, in which reference TRBV29-1 and TRBJ1-5 provide the parts outside the CDR3, is SAVISQKPSRDICQRGTSLTIQCQVDSQVTMMFWYRQQPGQSLTLIATANQGSEATYESGFVIDKFPISRPNLTFSTLTVSNMSPEDSSIYLCSVEKGVTGNIAGNQPQHFGDGTRLSIL.

This clonotype appeared a single time. CDR3: CASRRGVLTDTQYF. Written as DNA, the CDR3 is TGTGCCAGTAGACGGGGGGTATTGACAGATACGCAGTATTTT. V gene TRBV6-5 combines with J gene TRBJ2-3; 7 nucleotides align to TRBD2. The CDR3 totals 14 residues. The J segment lost 3 bases and the V segment lost 9 bases, leaving 9 bases of the junction unmatched. The germline V gene encodes CDR1 MNHEY and CDR2 SVGAGI.

The chain uses TRBV4-2 and TRBJ2-7, with TRBD1 as a possible D gene (5 bases). V lost 0 bases and J 2 bases, leaving 11 bases between the germline ends. The CDR3 spans 15 residues. CDR1 and CDR2 from the germline V gene are LGHNA and YNFKEQ. The CDR3 coding sequence is TGTGCCAGCAGCCAAGATGGGGCCCGAACCTACGAGCAGTACTTC. Encoded protein: CASSQDGARTYEQYF.